This T cell receptor (beta chain) is drawn from a study of Tregs in tolerant kidney transplant recipients. The study, taken as a whole, reports: Donor-specific Treg expansion exceeded global Treg expansion in tolerant patients, suggesting antigen drive.

Using immunoSEQ multiplex PCR, the repertoire was profiled, and TCRdb retains in-frame clones only, with some absent. The sample holds roughly 23,000 clones. Remarks on this clone: The antigen remains unidentified. Read coverage stops 3 residues before the CDR3 terminus; the germline J gene supplies the remainder.

This CDR3 contains 14 residues. Germline CDR1 and CDR2: SGHTA and FQGNSA. V dropped 5 bases and J dropped 5; count of bases not matched to a gene: 8. Related graft donors supplied nonmyeloablative bone marrow transplants, and mixed chimerism was transient. This sequence joins TRBV7-2 and TRBJ1-2, with 7 positions matching TRBD1. This sequence originates from a human patient who received a combined kidney and bone marrow transplant. Some T cells may be provided by the graft donor. Sequenced material: CD4+ T cells from blood (PBMCs), taken 6 months after the transplant. CDR3 bases read: TGTGCCAGCAGCGAAGGGACAGTCTATTATGGC. Amino acids: CASSEGTVYYG. The whole CDR3 reads CASSEGTVYYGYTF.